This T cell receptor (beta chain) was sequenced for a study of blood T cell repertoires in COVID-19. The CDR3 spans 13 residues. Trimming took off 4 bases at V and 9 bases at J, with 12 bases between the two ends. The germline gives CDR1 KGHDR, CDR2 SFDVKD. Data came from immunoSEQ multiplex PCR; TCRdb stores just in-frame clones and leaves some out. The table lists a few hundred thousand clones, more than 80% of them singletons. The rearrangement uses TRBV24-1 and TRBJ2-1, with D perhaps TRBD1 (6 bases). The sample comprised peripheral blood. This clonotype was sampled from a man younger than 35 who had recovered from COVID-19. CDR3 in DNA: TGTGCCACCAGTGAGGCCGTGGGGGCTGAGCAGTTCTTC. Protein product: CATSEAVGAEQFF.